Described below is a single T cell receptor (beta chain) sequence and its context. Its target is not known. TCRdb keeps only in-frame clones here, not all; method: immunoSEQ multiplex PCR. The table lists some 83,000 clones, approximately 95% of them singletons, with approximately 3.4% in the top ten. The entry originates in a study of cytomegalovirus exposure and HLA in healthy donors. Overall study results and limits: Specificity for CMV antigens was confirmed in vitro for a few of the CMV-associated chains.

CDR1 is LGHNT, CDR2 FRNRAP, per germline. The ends lost 0 bases at V and 5 bases at J; junction bases unmatched: 12. The CDR3 contains 17 residues. The TCR sequence derives from a woman aged 18-29 years in good health and CMV-seropositive. Sequenced: PBMCs. This sequence joins TRBV12-5 and TRBJ2-7; 8 bases agree with TRBD1. CDR3 coding DNA: TGTGCTAGTGGTTTGGTAAAAAGAGGGGACAGGTCCCACGAGCAGTACTTC. Protein: CASGLVKRGDRSHEQYF.